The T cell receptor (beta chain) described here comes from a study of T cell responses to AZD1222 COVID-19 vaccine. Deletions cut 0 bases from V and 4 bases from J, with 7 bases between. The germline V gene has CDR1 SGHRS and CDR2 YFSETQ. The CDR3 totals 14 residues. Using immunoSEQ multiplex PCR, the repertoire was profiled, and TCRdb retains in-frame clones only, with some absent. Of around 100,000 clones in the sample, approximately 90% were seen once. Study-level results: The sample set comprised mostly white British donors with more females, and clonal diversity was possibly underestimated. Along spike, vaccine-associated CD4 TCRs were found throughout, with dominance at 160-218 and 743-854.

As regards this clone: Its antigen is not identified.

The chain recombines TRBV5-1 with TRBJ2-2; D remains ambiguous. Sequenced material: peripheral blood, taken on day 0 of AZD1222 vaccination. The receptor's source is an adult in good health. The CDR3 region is CASSLVSVTGELFF. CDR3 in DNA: TGCGCCAGCAGCTTGGTGTCGGTCACCGGGGAGCTGTTTTTT.